The 9 T cell receptor beta chains presented below share a single source sample, sequenced in a study of OX40 agonist ivuxolimab in advanced cancers. The protocol was immunoSEQ multiplex PCR, while the TCRdb copy is restricted to in-frame clones and leaves out a portion. The top ten hold approximately 1% of the sample, which has 45,000 to 55,000 clones, over 80% seen once. The specimen was CD4+ or CD8+ T cells sorted from blood, collected in a trial of the OX40 agonist ivuxolimab. These receptors came from an adult with an advanced solid tumor such as melanoma, head and neck, liver or kidney cancer.

In this sample, this clone turned up a few times. Compared with germline, one end of the junction differs, possibly owing to a read error. The genes are TRBV7-3 and TRBJ1-1; no definite D call. CDR3 length: 13 amino acids. Germline CDR1 reads SGHTA; CDR2 reads FQGTGA. The CDR3 sequence is CATSLEGFTEAFF. CDR3 in DNA: TGTGCCACCAGCTTAGAGGGCTTCACTGAAGCTTTCTTT.

The sample holds a few counts of this clone. The V call is TRBV6-6, the J call TRBJ1-6; D gene ambiguous. This CDR3 contains 15 residues. CDR1 and CDR2 (germline): MNHNY, SVGAGI (reference sequence). V lost 4 bases to trimming and J lost 8 bases, with 15 bases between them. The CDR3 loop reads CASSWLRDVDSPLHF. The CDR3 region has the DNA TGTGCCAGCAGTTGGTTGCGGGATGTCGATTCACCCCTCCACTTT.

The V call is TRBV27, the J call TRBJ1-2, with 7 bases identical to TRBD1. V trimming: 9 bases; J trimming: 2 bases; junction bases outside the gene matches: 9. Per the germline V gene, CDR1 is MNHEY and CDR2 is SMNVEV (reference sequence). This CDR3 has 14 residues. The CDR3 is CASRLNRGNYGYTF. The CDR3, as DNA: TGTGCCAGTAGACTAAACAGGGGAAACTATGGCTACACCTTC.

The rearrangement joins TRBV5-6 to TRBJ2-5, with 7 bases lining up with TRBD2. Germline V gene sequence: CDR1 SGHDT, CDR2 YYEEEE. Trimming at V came to 4 bases and at J to 4 bases, leaving 19 bases not matched to a gene. This CDR3 comprises 18 residues. The CDR3 bases are TGTGCCAGCAGCCCGAAATGGCACGGGGGGTTGGAATTAGAGACCCAGTACTTC. The encoded protein is CASSPKWHGGLELETQYF.

This chain joins TRBV6-5 and TRBJ1-2; 11 bases are a match to TRBD1. This CDR3 region has 14 residues. Trimming removed 5 bases from V and 6 bases from J; junction bases left unmatched: 5. Looked up from germline, CDR1 is MNHEY and CDR2 is SVGAGI. This CDR3 is CASSRGQGGHGYTF. The CDR3 DNA reads as TGTGCCAGCAGTCGGGGACAGGGGGGTCATGGCTACACCTTC.

Regarding this clone: Germline and junction disagree at one end, which may indicate a read error. The chain uses TRBV7-7 and TRBJ2-3, with D unresolved. The CDR3 totals 13 residues. CDR1 and CDR2 (germline): SSHAT, FNYEAQ (reference sequence). CDR3 in amino acids: CASSLVVTDTQYF. The CDR3 DNA reads as TGTGCTAGCAGCTTAGTAGTTACAGATACGCAGTATTTT.

The chain recombines TRBV19 with TRBJ2-2, with 9 nucleotides matching TRBD1. The V segment lost 3 bases and the J segment 2 bases; nucleotides outside the gene matches: 1. Germline CDR1 and CDR2: LNHDA and SQIVND (reference sequence). This CDR3 comprises 15 residues. The CDR3 reads CASSMGQGNTGELFF. DNA of the CDR3: TGTGCCAGTAGTATGGGACAGGGTAACACCGGGGAGCTGTTTTTT.

This rearrangement joins TRBV19 to TRBJ2-2, with D perhaps matching TRBD2 (6 bases). The germline V gene encodes CDR1 LNHDA and CDR2 SQIVND (reference sequence). The CDR3 consists of 16 residues. V was trimmed by 1 base and J by 1 base, leaving 10 bases between them. The CDR3: CASSIVRGWNTGELFF. The CDR3 region has the DNA TGTGCCAGTAGTATAGTCCGGGGGTGGAACACCGGGGAGCTGTTTTTT.

The rearrangement joins TRBV11-1 to TRBJ1-1; 7 bases are shared with TRBD1. J was trimmed by 2 bases and V by 5 bases; bases with no gene match: 8. CDR1 and CDR2 from the germline V gene are SGHAT and FQDESV (reference sequence). This CDR3 has 15 amino acids. This CDR3 reads CASSRGNRGNTEAFF. The CDR3 DNA sequence: TGTGCCAGCAGCCGCGGGAACAGGGGAAACACTGAAGCTTTCTTT.